The 2 T cell receptor beta chains reported below all come from one sample, sequenced in a study of T cell changes during pregnancy in multiple sclerosis. TCRdb's table, derived via immunoSEQ multiplex PCR, lists solely in-frame clones and lacks some. The repertoire holds roughly 69,000 clones, with roughly nine tenths as singletons. The starting material was peripheral blood, obtained in the second trimester of pregnancy. The receptors originated from a female donor with multiple sclerosis, enrolled in a pregnancy study.

This clone was picked up a small number of times. The CDR3 DNA is TGTGCCAGCAGTGAAATCGGCAATGAGCAGTTCTTC. It specifies CASSEIGNEQFF. The chain joins TRBV6-1 to TRBJ2-1; D remains unclear. Per the germline V gene, CDR1 is MNHNS and CDR2 is SASEGT. Trimming removed 2 bases at V and 6 bases at J, with 5 bases between. The CDR3 length is 12 residues.

This chain joins TRBV13 and TRBJ2-5; 10 bases are shared with TRBD2. CDR3 length equals 15 residues. V was clipped by 2 bases and J by 3 bases; unmatched bases: 3. Looked up from germline, CDR1 is PRHDT and CDR2 is FYEKMQ (reference sequence). The DNA for the CDR3 is TGTGCCAGCAGCTTACGTACTAGCGGGAAAGAGACCCAGTACTTC. As protein: CASSLRTSGKETQYF.